Reported below is one T cell receptor beta chain. Its antigen has not been determined. Per-nucleotide qualities are absent, and no much larger clonotype sits a single base away. The donors were healthy, HIV-negative adults who had no recently reported acute infections or vaccinations. Every donor was a Caucasian adult living in Nashville, Tennessee, USA. Magnetic negative selection was used to enrich CD4+ T cells, after which naive cells were positively selected on CD45RA and the negative fraction became the memory subset. After blood collection by leukapheresis, PBMCs were isolated using Ficoll-Histopaque density gradient centrifugation and then cryopreserved in the vapor phase of liquid nitrogen. Purity and quantity of every magnetically sorted T cell population were checked by analytical flow cytometry. Genomic DNA was isolated from each sorted fraction and quantified by UV absorbance on a Nanodrop 2000c.

This record belongs to a study of shared clonotypes between healthy human individuals (dated by TCRdb to 2018 to 2021). A note on the overall study: The cohort comprised two women and a few men aged 18 to 49 years. For each donor, CD4 naive and CD4 memory were each run on three plates, CD8 naive on two plates, and CD8 memory on one plate. Blood TCR repertoires of several healthy adults were deeply sequenced to estimate repertoire size and the extent of clonotype sharing between individuals. To increase sequencing depth and limit assay-specific biases, TCR repertoire library preparation and sequencing were carried out by different laboratories using diverse techniques. Between about 0.8 and 9 billion PBMCs per donor were obtained by leukapheresis.

The investigation overall reported the following: Sharing across several donors was observed for around 5% of naive CD4, about 3.2% of naive CD8, roughly 2.3% of memory CD4, and about 0.4% of memory CD8 clonotypes. Compared with non-shared clonotypes, clonotypes shared by all four sorted-subset donors had higher generation probabilities. Incomplete sequencing was indicated by rarefaction of sorted-subset datasets, despite the large sequencing depth. Naive subsets generally had larger estimated clonotype richness than memory subsets. The genetic and exposure-history diversity represented was limited by the small number of donors. Pairwise subsampling indicated that sequencing depth was expected to affect the degree of clonotype sharing among donors. Sampling was restricted to blood, and TCR repertoires in tissue are likely to differ from TCR repertoires in blood.

V ends up 2 bases short and J 8 bases short, with an unmatched junction base count of 6. The CDR3 measures 16 amino acids from cysteine to phenylalanine. Kept here is only the CDR3 DNA, which spans 48 bases and is read in frame from base 1. CDR1 and CDR2 are drawn from the germline V gene: SGHTA, FQGTGA. TCR CDR3 regions were amplified from genomic DNA by multiplex PCR using the deep immunoSEQ assay. Extracted genomic DNA from each cell subset was distributed evenly across all wells of several immunoSEQ 96-well plates, and each plate was treated as a replicate. For sorted subsets, each replicate PCR was loaded with 200 ng genomic DNA, equivalent to about 30,000 T cell genomes. Purified libraries were quantified with a Qubit 3.0 fluorometer, sized on a Bioanalyzer 2100, and re-quantified with the KAPA Library Quantification kit. Every immunoSEQ 96-well plate was sequenced on a dedicated single-read 150-cycle Illumina NextSeq 550 flow cell. As for how the authors treated the data: The immunoSEQ output contained only junctional sequences without quality scores, so filtering could not match that applied to full-length reads. Sequences were annotated with PyIR, a Python wrapper for IgBLAST v1.9, and V/J genes and CDR3 were assigned using IMGT germline references. Reads with weak V/J assignments (E-value above 1e-6), missing CDR3, stop codons, out-of-frame junctions, or ambiguous translated residues were removed. A V3J clonotype was defined by an identical inferred V gene, J gene, and CDR3 amino acid sequence. Percentage overlap between repertoires was calculated by dividing the number of shared unique clonotypes by the size of the smaller repertoire. Repertoire richness was assessed with RTK rarefaction, the Chao1 estimator, and Recon v2.1 estimates of unobserved clonotypes. Generation probabilities for all TCRbeta clonotypes obtained by the gDNA method from several donors were computed using OLGA. TCRdb carries this immuneACCESS record with in-frame sequences only. Its versions omit some clonotypes, under half of them owing to an unresolved V gene in the studies checked, with the rest unexplained. That table is the source of V, J and clone size, and D and trimming were worked out from the DNA. The sample records 2 million to 3 million clones, over 85% of which are singletons. The ten largest clonotypes hold around 0.4% of the sample.

This clonotype was obtained from a man younger than 30 in good health. Some clones in this sample may be carry-over from other donors' samples. The chain employs TRBV7-3 and TRBJ2-2; 12 bases in between match TRBD2. Specimen: naive CD4+ T cells from PBMCs. The cell subset or site label for this specimen denotes: CD45RA+ positively selected. The DNA sequence follows: TGTGCCAGCAGCTTACAGACTAGCGGGAGCCCTGGGGAGCTGTTTTTT. This yields the protein CASSLQTSGSPGELFF.